The entry below gives a single TCR beta chain sequence along with its context. Donors were grouped by their self-reported clinical history. This sample stems from a study of blood T cell repertoires in COVID-19. Looked up from germline, CDR1 is SEHNR and CDR2 is FQNEAQ (reference sequence). The ends lost 2 bases at V and 2 bases at J; junction bases unmatched: 6. The CDR3 totals 17 residues. Original processing methods: Estimation of nucleated cell counts relied on the amplification of reference gene primers. Repertoires were generated with immunoSEQ multiplex PCR, while TCRdb's copy carries only in-frame clones and drops some. Clonal size and the V and J genes are those of that table, whereas D and trimming came from the DNA. The table includes 200,000 to 250,000 clones, 84% detected once.

Sample: PBMCs or T cells enriched from blood (not recorded which). The V gene is TRBV7-9, the J gene TRBJ1-5; 10 bases agree with TRBD1. The TCR comes from a man between 60 and 75 years old who had recovered from COVID-19. DNA of the CDR3: TGTGCCAGCAGCTTATACCGGGACAGGGGTGGCAATCAGCCCCAGCATTTT. Translated: CASSLYRDRGGNQPQHF.